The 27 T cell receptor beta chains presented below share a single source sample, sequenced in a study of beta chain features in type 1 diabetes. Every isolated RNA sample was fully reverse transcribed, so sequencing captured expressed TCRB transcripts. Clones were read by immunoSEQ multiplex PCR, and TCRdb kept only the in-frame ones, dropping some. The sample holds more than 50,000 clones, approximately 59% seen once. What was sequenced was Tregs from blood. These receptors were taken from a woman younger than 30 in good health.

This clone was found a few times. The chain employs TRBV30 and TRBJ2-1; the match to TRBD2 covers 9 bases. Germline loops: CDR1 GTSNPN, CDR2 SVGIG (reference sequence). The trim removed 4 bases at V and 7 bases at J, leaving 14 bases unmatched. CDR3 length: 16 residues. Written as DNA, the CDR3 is TGTGCCTGGAAACCCCTGGGAGCGGGGGGTAGAAATGAGCAGTTCTTC. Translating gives CAWKPLGAGGRNEQFF.

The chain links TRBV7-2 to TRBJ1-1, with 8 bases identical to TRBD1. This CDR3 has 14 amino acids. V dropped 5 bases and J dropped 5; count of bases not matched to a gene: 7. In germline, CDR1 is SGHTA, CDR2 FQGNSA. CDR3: CASSGRTGRTEAFF. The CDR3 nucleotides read TGTGCCAGCAGCGGACGGACAGGGAGAACTGAAGCTTTCTTT.

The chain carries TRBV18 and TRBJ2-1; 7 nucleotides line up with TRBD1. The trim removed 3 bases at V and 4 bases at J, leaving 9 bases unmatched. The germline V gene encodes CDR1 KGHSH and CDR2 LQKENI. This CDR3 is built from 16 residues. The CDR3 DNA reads TGTGCCAGCTCACCGGAACAGGGGCCTCCATACAATGAGCAGTTCTTC. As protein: CASSPEQGPPYNEQFF.

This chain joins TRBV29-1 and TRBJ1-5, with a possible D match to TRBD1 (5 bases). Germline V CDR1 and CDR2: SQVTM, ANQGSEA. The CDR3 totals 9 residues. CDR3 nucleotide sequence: TGCAGGGGGCGTCAGCCCCAGCATTTT. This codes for CRGRQPQHF.

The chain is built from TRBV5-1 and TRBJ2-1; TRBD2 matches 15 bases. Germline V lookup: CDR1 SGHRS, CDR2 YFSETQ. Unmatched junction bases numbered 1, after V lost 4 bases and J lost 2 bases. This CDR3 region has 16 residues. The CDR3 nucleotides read TGCGCCAGCAGCCGGACTAGCGGGGGGGCCTACAATGAGCAGTTCTTC. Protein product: CASSRTSGGAYNEQFF.

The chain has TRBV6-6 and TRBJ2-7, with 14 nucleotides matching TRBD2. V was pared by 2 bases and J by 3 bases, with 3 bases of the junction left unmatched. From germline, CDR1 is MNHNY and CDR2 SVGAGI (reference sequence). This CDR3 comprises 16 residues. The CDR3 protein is CASSYQGTSGSYEQYF. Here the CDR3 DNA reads TGTGCCAGCAGTTACCAAGGGACTAGCGGGAGCTACGAGCAGTACTTC.

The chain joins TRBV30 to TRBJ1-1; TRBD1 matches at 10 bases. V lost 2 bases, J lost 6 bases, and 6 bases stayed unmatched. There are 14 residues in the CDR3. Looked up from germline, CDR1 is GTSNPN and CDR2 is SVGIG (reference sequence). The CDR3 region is CAWSSLGQGAEAFF. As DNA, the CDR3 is TGTGCCTGGAGTAGCCTCGGACAGGGGGCTGAAGCTTTCTTT. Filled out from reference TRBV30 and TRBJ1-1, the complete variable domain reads SQTIHQWPATLVQPVGSPLSLECTVEGTSNPNLYWYRQAAGRGLQLLFYSVGIGQISSEVPQNLSASRPQDRQFILSSKKLLLSDSGFYLCAWSSLGQGAEAFFGQGTRLTVV.

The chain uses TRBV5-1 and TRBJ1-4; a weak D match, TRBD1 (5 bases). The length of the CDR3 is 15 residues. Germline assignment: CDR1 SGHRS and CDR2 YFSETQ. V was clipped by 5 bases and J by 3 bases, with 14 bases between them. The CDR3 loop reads CASRFETAPNEKLFF. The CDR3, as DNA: TGCGCCAGCAGATTTGAGACAGCCCCTAATGAAAAACTGTTTTTT.

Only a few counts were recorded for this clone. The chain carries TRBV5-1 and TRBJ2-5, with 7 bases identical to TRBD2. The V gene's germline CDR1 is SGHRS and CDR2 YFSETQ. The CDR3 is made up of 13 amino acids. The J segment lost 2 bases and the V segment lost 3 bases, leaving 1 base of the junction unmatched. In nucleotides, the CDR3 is TGCGCCAGCAGCTCGGGACTACAAGAGACCCAGTACTTC. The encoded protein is CASSSGLQETQYF.

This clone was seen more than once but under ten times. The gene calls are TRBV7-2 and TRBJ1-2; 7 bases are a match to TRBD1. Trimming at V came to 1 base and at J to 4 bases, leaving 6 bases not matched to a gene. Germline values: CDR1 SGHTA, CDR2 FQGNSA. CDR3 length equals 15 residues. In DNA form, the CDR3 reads TGTGCCAGCAGCTTAGTGGGGGGACAGACCTATGGCTACACCTTC. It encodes CASSLVGGQTYGYTF. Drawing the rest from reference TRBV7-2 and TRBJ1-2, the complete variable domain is GAGVSQSPSNKVTEKGKDVELRCDPISGHTALYWYRQSLGQGLEFLIYFQGNSAPDKSGLPSDRFSAERTGGSVSTLTIQRTQQEDSAVYLCASSLVGGQTYGYTFGSGTRLTVV.

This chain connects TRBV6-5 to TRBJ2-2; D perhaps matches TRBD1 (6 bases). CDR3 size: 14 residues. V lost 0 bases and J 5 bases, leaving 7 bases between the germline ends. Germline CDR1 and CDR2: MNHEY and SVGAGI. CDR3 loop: CASSYSGGTGELFF. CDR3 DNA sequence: TGTGCCAGCAGTTACTCAGGGGGAACCGGGGAGCTGTTTTTT.

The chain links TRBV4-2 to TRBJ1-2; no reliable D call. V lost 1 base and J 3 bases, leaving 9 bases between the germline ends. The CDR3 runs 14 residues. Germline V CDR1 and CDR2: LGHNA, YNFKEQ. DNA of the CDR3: TGTGCCAGCAGCCAAGGCACAGCTCACTATGGCTACACCTTC. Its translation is CASSQGTAHYGYTF.

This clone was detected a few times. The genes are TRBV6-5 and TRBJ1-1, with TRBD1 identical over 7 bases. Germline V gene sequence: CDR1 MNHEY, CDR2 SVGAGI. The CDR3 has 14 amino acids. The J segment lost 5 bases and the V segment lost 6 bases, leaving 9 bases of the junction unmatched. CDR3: CASRSDRVGTEAFF. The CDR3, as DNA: TGTGCCAGCAGAAGCGACAGGGTAGGGACTGAAGCTTTCTTT.

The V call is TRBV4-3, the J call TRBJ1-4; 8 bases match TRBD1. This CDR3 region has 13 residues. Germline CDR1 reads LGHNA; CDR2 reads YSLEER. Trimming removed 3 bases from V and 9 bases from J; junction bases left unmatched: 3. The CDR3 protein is CASSQDREQKLFF. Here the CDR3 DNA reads TGCGCCAGCAGCCAGGACAGGGAACAAAAACTGTTTTTT.

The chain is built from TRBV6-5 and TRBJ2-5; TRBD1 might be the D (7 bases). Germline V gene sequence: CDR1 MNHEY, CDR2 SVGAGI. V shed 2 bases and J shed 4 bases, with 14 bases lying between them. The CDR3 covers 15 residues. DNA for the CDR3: TGTGCCAGCAGTTACCGGAGGGGGCGATTAGAGACCCAGTACTTC. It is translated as CASSYRRGRLETQYF.

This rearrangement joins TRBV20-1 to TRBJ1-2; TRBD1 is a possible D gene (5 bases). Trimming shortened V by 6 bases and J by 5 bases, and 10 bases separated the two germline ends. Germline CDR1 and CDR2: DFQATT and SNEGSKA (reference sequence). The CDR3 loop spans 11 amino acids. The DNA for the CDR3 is TGCAGTGCCCCGACAGTTTATGGCTACACCTTC. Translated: CSAPTVYGYTF.

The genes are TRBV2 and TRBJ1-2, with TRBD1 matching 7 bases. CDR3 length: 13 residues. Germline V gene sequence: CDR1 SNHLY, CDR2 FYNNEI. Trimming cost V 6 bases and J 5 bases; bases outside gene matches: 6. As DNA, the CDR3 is TGTGCCAGCAGCCAGGGGGTCGGATATGGCTACACCTTC. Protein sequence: CASSQGVGYGYTF.

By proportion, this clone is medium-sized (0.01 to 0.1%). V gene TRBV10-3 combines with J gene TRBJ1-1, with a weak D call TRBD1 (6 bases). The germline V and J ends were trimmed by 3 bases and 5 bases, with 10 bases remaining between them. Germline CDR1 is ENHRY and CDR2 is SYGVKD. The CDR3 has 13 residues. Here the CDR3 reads CAISERGGTEAFF. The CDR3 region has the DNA TGTGCCATCAGTGAAAGAGGGGGTACTGAAGCTTTCTTT.

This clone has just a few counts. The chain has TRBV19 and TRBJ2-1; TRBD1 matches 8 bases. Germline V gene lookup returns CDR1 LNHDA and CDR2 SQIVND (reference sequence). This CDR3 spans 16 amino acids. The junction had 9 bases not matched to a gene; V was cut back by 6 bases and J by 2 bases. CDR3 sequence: CASRDRGGRTYNEQFF. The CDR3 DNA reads TGTGCCAGTAGAGACAGGGGAGGTCGGACCTACAATGAGCAGTTCTTC.

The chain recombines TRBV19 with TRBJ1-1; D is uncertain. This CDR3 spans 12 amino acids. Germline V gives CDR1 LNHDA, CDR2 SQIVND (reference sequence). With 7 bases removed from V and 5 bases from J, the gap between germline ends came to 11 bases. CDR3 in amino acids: CASKSGETEAFF. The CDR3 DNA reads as TGTGCCAGTAAGTCGGGAGAGACTGAAGCTTTCTTT.

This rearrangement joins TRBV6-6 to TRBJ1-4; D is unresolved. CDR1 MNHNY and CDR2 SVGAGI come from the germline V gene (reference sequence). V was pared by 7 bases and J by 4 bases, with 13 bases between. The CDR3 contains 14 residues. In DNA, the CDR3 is TGTGCCAGCACTTCGGTTGCTGATAATGAAAAACTGTTTTTT. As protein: CASTSVADNEKLFF.

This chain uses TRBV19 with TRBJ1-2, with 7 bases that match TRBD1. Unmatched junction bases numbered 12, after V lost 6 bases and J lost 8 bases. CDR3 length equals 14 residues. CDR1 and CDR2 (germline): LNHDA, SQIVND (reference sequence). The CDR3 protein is CASSSSTGPRGYTF. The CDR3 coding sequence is TGTGCCAGTAGCAGCTCGACAGGGCCCAGAGGCTACACCTTC.

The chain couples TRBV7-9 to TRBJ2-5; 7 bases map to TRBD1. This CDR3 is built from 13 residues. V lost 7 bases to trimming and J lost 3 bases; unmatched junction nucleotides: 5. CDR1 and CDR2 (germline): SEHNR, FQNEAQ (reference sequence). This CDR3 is CASIGQGEETQYF. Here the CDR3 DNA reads TGTGCCAGCATCGGGCAGGGGGAAGAGACCCAGTACTTC. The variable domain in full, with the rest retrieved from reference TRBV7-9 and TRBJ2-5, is DTGVSQNPRHKITKRGQNVTFRCDPISEHNRLYWYRQTLGQGPEFLTYFQNEAQLEKSRLLSDRFSAERPKGSFSTLEIQRTEQGDSAMYLCASIGQGEETQYFGPGTRLLVL.

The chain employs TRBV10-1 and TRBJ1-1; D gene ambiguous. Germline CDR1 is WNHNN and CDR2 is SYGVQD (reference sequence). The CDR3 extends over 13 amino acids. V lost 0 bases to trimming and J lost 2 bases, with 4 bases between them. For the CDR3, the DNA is TGCGCCAGCAGTGAGTCGTTAAACACTGAAGCTTTCTTT. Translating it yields CASSESLNTEAFF.

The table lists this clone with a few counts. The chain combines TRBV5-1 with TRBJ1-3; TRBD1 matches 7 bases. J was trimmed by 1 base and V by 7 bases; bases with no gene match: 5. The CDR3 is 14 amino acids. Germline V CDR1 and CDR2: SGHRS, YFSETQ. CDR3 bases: TGCGCCAGCGGCACGACAGGGTCTGGAAACACCATATATTTT. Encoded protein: CASGTTGSGNTIYF.

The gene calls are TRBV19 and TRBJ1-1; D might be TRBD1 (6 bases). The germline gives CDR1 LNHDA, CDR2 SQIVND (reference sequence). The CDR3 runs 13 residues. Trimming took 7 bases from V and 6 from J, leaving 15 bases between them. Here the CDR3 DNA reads TGTGCCAGTACCCCAACAGGGTCTTCTGAAGCTTTCTTT. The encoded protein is CASTPTGSSEAFF.

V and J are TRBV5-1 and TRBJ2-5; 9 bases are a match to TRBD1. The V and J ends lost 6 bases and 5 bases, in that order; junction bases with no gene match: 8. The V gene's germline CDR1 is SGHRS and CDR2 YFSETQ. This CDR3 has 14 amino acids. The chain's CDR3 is CASTRTGVRETQYF. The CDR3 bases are TGCGCCAGCACCAGGACAGGGGTACGGGAGACCCAGTACTTC. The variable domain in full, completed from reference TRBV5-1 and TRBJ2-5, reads KAGVTQTPRYLIKTRGQQVTLSCSPISGHRSVSWYQQTPGQGLQFLFEYFSETQRNKGNFPGRFSGRQFSNSRSEMNVSTLELGDSALYLCASTRTGVRETQYFGPGTRLLVL.